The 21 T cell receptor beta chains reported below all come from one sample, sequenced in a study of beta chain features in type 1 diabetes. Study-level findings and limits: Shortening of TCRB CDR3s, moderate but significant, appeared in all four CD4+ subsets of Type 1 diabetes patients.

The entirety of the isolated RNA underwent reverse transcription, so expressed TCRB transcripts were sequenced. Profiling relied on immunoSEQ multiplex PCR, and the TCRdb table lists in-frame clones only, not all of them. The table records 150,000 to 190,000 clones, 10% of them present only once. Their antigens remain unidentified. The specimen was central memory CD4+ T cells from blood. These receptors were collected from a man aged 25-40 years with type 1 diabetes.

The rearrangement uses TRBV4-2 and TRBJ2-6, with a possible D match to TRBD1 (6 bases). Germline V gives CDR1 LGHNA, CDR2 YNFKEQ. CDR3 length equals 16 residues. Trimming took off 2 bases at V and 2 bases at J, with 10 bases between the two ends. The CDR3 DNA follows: TGTGCCAGCAGCCAACGCACAGGGCCTGGGGCCAACGTCCTGACTTTC. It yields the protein CASSQRTGPGANVLTF.

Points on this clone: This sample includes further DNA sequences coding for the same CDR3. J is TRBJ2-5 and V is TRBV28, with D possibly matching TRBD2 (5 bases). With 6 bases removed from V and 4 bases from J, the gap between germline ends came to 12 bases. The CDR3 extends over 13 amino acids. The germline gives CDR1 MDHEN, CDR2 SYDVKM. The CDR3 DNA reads TGTGCCAGCAGCCGAGGCCGGGGAGAGACCCAGTACTTC. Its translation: CASSRGRGETQYF.

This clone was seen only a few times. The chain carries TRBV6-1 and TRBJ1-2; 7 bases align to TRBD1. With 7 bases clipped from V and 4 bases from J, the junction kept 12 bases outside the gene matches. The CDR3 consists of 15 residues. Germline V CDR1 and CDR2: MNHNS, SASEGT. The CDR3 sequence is CASKIFAQGIYGYTF. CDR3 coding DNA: TGTGCCAGCAAGATCTTCGCACAGGGGATCTATGGCTACACCTTC.

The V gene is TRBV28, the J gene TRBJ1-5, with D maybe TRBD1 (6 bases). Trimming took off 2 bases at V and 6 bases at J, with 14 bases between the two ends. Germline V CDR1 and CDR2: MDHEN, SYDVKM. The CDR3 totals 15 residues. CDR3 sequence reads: CASSLTRTAGQPQHF. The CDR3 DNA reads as TGTGCCAGCAGTTTAACCCGGACAGCTGGTCAGCCCCAGCATTTT.

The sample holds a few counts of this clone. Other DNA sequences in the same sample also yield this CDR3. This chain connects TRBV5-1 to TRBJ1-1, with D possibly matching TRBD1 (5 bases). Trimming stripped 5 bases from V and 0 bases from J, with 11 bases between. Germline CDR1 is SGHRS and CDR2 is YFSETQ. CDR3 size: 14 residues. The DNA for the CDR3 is TGCGCCAGCAGTCTCGACAGTATGAACACTGAAGCTTTCTTT. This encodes CASSLDSMNTEAFF.

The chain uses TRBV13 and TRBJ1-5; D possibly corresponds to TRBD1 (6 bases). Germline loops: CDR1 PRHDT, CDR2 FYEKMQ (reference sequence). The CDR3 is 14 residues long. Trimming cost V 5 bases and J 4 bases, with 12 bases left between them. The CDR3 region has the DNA TGTGCCAGCAGCACAGGGCAGACTAATCAGCCCCAGCATTTT. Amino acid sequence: CASSTGQTNQPQHF.

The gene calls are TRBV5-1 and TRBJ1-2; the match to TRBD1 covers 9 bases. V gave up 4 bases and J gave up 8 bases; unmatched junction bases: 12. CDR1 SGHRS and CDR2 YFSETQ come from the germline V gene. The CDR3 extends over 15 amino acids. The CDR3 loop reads CASSIRAGTGKGYTF. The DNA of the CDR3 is TGCGCCAGCAGCATAAGAGCCGGGACAGGGAAGGGCTACACCTTC. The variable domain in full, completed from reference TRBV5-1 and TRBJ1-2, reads KAGVTQTPRYLIKTRGQQVTLSCSPISGHRSVSWYQQTPGQGLQFLFEYFSETQRNKGNFPGRFSGRQFSNSRSEMNVSTLELGDSALYLCASSIRAGTGKGYTFGSGTRLTVV.

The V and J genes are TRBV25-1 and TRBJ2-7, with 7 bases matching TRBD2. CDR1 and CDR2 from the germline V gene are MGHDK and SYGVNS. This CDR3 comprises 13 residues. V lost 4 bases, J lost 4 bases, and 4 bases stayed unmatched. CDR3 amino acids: CASSVAGRYEQYF. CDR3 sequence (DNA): TGTGCCAGCAGTGTAGCGGGCAGGTACGAGCAGTACTTC.

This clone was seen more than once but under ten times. CDR3 nucleotide sequence: TGTGCCAGCAACCTCCTCGGGGCTAGCGGGAGGAAGTACAATGAGCAGTTCTTC. Translated, it gives CASNLLGASGRKYNEQFF. V usage is TRBV7-9 and J usage is TRBJ2-1; 11 nucleotides line up with TRBD2. In germline, CDR1 is SEHNR, CDR2 FQNEAQ (reference sequence). Trimming removed 7 bases from V and 4 bases from J; junction bases left unmatched: 15. This CDR3 has 18 amino acids.

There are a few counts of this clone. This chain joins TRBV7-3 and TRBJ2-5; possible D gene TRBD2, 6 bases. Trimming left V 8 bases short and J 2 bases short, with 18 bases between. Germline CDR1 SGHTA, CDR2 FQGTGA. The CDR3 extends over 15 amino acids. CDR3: CASGRGTSRQETQYF. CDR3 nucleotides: TGTGCCAGCGGACGCGGCACTAGCCGTCAAGAGACCCAGTACTTC. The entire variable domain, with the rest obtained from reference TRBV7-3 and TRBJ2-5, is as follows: GAGVSQTPSNKVTEKGKYVELRCDPISGHTALYWYRQSLGQGPEFLIYFQGTGAADDSGLPNDRFFAVRPEGSVSTLKIQRTERGDSAVYLCASGRGTSRQETQYFGPGTRLLVL.

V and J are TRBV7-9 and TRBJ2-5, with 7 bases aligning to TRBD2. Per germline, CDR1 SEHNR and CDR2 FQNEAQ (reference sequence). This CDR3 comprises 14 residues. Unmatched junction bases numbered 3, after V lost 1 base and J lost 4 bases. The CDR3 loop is CASSLGTRGETQYF. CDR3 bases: TGTGCCAGCAGCTTAGGGACTAGGGGAGAGACCCAGTACTTC.

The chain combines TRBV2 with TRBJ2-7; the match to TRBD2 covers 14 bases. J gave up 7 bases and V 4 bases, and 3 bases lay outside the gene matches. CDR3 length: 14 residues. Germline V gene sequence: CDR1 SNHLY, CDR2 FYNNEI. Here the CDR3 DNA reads TGTGCCAGCAGTGGACTAGCGGGAGGGATTGAGCAGTACTTC. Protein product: CASSGLAGGIEQYF.

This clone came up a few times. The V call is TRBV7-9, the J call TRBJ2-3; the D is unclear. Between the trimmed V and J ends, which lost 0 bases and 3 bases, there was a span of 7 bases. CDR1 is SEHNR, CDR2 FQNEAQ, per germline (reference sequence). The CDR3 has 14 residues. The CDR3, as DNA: TGTGCCAGCAGCTTAGCCCTTGAGACAGATACGCAGTATTTT. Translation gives CASSLALETDTQYF.

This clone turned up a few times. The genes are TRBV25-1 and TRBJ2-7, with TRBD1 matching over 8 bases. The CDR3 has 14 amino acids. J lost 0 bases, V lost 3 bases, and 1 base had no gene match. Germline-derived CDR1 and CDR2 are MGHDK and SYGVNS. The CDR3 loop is CASSETGDSYEQYF. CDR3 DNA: TGTGCCAGCAGTGAGACAGGGGACTCCTACGAGCAGTACTTC.

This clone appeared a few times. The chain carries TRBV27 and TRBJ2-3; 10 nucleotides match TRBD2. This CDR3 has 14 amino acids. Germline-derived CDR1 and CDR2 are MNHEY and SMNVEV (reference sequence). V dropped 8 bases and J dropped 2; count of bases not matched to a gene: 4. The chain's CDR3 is CASDTSGATDTQYF. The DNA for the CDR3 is TGTGCCAGCGATACTAGCGGGGCCACAGATACGCAGTATTTT.

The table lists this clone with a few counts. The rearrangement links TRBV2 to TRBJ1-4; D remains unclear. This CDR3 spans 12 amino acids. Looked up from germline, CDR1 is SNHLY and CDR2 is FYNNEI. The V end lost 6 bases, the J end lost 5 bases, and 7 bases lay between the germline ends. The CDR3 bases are TGTGCCAGCAGGGGAGAAAATGAAAAACTGTTTTTT. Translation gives CASRGENEKLFF.

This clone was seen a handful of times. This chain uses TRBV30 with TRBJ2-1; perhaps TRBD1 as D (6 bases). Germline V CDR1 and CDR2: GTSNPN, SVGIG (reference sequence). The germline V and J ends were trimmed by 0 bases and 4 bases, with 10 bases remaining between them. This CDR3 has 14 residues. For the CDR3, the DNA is TGTGCCTGGAGTGTGTTTGACAGGTACAATGAGCAGTTCTTC. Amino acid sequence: CAWSVFDRYNEQFF.

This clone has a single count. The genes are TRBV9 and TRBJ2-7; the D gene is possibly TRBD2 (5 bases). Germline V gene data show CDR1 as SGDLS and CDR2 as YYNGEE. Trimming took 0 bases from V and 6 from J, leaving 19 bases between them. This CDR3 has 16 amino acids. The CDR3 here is CASSVDPASSQSEQYF. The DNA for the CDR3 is TGTGCCAGCAGCGTAGACCCAGCTAGCTCTCAGTCCGAGCAGTACTTC.

The CDR3 here is CASSDTPGTARETQYF. The CDR3 nucleotides are TGCGCCAGCAGCGATACCCCCGGGACAGCGCGTGAGACCCAGTACTTC. This chain links TRBV5-1 with TRBJ2-5, with 7 bases matching TRBD1. The CDR3 spans 16 residues. Germline CDR1 reads SGHRS; CDR2 reads YFSETQ. The junction had 14 bases not matched to a gene; V was cut back by 4 bases and J by 5 bases.

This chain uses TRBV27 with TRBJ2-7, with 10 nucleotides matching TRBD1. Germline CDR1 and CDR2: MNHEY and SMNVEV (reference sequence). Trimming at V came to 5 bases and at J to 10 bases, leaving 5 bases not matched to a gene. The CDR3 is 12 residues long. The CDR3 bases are TGTGCCAGCAGTCCCGGGACAGGGGCTCAGTACTTC. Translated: CASSPGTGAQYF.

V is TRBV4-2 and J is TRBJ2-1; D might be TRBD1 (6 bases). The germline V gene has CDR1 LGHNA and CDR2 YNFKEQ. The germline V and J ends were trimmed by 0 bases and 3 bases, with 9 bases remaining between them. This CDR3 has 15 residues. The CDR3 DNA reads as TGTGCCAGCAGCCAAGATATAGGGGGCTACAATGAGCAGTTCTTC. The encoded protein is CASSQDIGGYNEQFF.